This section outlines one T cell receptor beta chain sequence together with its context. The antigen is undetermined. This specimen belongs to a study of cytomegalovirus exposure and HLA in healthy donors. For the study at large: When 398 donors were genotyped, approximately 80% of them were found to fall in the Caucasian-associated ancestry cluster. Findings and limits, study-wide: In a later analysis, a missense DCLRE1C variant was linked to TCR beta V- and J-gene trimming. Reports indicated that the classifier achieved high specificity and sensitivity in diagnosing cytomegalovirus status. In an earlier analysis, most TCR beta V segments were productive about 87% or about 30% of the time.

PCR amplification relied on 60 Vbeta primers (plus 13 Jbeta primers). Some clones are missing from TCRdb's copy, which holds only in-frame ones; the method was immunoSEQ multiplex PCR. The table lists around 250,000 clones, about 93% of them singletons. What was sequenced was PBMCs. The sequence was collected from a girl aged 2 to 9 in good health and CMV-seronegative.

In nucleotides, the CDR3 is TGCGCCAGCAGCTTGGGGCTAGAGGTGTTCTTC. This gives the protein CASSLGLEVFF. V gene TRBV5-1 combines with J gene TRBJ2-1, with D hard to call. There are 11 residues in the CDR3. Germline assignment: CDR1 SGHRS and CDR2 YFSETQ. V shed 0 bases and J shed 15 bases, with 10 bases lying between them.